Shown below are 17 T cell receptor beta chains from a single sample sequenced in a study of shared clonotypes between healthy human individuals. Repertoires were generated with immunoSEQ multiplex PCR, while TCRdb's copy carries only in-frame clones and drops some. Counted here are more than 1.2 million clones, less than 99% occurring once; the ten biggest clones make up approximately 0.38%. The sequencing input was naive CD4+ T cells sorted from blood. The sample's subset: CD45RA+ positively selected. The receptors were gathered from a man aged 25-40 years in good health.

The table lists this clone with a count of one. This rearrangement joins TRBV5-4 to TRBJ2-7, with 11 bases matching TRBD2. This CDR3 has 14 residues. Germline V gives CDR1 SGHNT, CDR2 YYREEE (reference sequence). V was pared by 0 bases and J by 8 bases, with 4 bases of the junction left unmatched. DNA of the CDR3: TGTGCCAGCAGCTTGGAACTAGCGGGAGCGAAGCAGTACTTC. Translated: CASSLELAGAKQYF.

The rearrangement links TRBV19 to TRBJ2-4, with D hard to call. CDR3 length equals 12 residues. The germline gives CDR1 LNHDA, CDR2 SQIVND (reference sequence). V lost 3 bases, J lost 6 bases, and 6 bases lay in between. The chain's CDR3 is CASSIDGNIQYF. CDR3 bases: TGTGCCAGTAGTATCGACGGAAACATTCAGTACTTC. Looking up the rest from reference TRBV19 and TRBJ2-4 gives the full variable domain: DGGITQSPKYLFRKEGQNVTLSCEQNLNHDAMYWYRQDPGQGLRLIYYSQIVNDFQKGDIAEGYSVSREKKESFPLTVTSAQKNPTAFYLCASSIDGNIQYFGAGTRLSVL.

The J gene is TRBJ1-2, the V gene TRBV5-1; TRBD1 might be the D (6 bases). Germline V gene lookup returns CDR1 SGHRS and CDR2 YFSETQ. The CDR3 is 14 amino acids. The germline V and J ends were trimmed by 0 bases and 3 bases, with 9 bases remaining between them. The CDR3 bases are TGCGCCAGCAGCTTGGTTGAGGGGGACTATGGCTACACCTTC. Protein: CASSLVEGDYGYTF.

The CDR3 here is CASSFYGSGTLEQYF. For the CDR3, the DNA is TGTGCCAGCAGCTTTTACGGCTCAGGGACTCTTGAGCAGTACTTC. The V and J genes are TRBV13 and TRBJ2-7; weak D call: TRBD2 (6 bases). Germline V gene lookup returns CDR1 PRHDT and CDR2 FYEKMQ (reference sequence). V lost 3 bases and J lost 7, with 19 bases in between. CDR3 length: 15 residues.

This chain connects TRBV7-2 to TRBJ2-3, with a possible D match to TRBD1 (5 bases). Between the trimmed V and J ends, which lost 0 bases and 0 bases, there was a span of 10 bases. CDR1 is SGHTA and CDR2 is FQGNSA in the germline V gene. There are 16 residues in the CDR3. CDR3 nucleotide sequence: TGTGCCAGCAGCTTAGCGCCGACAGCTAGCACAGATACGCAGTATTTT. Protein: CASSLAPTASTDTQYF.

CDR3 coding DNA: TGTGCCAGCTCACCCGGACTAGCGGGAGTGACCGACGAGCAGTACTTC. Translating gives CASSPGLAGVTDEQYF. The chain couples TRBV18 to TRBJ2-7; 13 bases are shared with TRBD2. This CDR3 has 16 residues. CDR1 KGHSH and CDR2 LQKENI come from the germline V gene. V trimming: 3 bases; J trimming: 5 bases; junction bases outside the gene matches: 7.

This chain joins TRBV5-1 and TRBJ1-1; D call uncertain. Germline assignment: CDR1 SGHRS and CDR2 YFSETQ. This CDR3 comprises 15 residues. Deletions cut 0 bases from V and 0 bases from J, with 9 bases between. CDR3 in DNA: TGCGCCAGCAGCTTGGGGCTGATATTGAACACTGAAGCTTTCTTT. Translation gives CASSLGLILNTEAFF.

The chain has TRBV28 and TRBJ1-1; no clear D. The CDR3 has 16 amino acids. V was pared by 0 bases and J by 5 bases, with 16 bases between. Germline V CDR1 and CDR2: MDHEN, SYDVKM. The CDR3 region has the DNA TGTGCCAGCAGTTTATGGCTCTCCGGTACGGGGACTGAAGCTTTCTTT. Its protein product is CASSLWLSGTGTEAFF.

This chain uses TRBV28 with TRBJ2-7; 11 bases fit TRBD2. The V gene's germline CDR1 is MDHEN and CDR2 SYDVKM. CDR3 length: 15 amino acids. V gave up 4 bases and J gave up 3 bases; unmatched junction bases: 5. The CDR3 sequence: CASSYGTSGVYEQYF. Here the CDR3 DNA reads TGTGCCAGCAGTTACGGGACTAGCGGCGTCTACGAGCAGTACTTC.

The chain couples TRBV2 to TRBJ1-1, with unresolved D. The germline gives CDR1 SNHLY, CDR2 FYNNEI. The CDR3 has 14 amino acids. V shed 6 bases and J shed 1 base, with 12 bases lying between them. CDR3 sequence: CASRVRVPNTEAFF. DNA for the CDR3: TGTGCCAGCAGGGTGAGGGTGCCGAACACTGAAGCTTTCTTT. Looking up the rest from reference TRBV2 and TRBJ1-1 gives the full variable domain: EPEVTQTPSHQVTQMGQEVILRCVPISNHLYFYWYRQILGQKVEFLVSFYNNEISEKSEIFDDQFSVERPDGSNFTLKIRSTKLEDSAMYFCASRVRVPNTEAFFGQGTRLTVV.

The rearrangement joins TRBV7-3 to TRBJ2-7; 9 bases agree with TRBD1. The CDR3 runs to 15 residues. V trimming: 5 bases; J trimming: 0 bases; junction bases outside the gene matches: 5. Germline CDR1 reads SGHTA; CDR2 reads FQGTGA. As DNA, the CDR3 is TGTGCCAGCAGCCAGGGGGGACAGGGCTCCTACGAGCAGTACTTC. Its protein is CASSQGGQGSYEQYF.

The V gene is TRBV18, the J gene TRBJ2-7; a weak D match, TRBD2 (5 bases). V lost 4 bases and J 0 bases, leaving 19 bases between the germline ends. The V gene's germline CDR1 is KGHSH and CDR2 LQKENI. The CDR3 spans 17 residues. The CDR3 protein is CASSLLGGGQTSYEQYF. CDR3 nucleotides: TGTGCCAGCTCACTCCTAGGAGGCGGGCAGACCTCCTACGAGCAGTACTTC.

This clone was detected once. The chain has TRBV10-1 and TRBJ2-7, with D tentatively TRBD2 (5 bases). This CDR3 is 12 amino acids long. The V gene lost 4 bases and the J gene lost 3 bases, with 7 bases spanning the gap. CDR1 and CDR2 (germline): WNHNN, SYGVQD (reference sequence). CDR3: CASSAGIYEQYF. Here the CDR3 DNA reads TGCGCCAGCAGTGCGGGAATCTACGAGCAGTACTTC.

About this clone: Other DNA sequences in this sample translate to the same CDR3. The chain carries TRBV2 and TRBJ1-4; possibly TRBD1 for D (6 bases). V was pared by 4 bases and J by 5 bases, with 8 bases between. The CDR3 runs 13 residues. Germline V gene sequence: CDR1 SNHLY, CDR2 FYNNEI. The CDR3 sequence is CASSGTANEKLFF. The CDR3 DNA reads TGTGCCAGCAGTGGGACAGCGAATGAAAAACTGTTTTTT.

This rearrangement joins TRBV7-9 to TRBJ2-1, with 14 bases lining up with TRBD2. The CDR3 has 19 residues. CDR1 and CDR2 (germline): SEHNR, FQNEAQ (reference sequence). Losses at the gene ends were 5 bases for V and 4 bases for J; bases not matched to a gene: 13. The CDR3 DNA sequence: TGTGCCAGCAGCACTCCACCGGGACTAGCGGGAGTAGGTTACAATGAGCAGTTCTTC. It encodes CASSTPPGLAGVGYNEQFF.

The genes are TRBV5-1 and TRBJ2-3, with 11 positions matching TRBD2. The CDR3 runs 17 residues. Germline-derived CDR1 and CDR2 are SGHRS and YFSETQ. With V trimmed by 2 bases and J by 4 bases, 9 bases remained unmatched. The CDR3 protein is CASSFSLAGALPDTQYF. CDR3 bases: TGCGCCAGCAGCTTTTCACTAGCGGGAGCGCTCCCAGATACGCAGTATTTT.

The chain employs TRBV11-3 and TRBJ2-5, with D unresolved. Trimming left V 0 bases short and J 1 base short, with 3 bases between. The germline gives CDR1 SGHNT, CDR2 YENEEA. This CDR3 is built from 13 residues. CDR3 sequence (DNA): TGTGCCAGCAGCTTAGAAGGCCAAGAGACCCAGTACTTC. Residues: CASSLEGQETQYF.